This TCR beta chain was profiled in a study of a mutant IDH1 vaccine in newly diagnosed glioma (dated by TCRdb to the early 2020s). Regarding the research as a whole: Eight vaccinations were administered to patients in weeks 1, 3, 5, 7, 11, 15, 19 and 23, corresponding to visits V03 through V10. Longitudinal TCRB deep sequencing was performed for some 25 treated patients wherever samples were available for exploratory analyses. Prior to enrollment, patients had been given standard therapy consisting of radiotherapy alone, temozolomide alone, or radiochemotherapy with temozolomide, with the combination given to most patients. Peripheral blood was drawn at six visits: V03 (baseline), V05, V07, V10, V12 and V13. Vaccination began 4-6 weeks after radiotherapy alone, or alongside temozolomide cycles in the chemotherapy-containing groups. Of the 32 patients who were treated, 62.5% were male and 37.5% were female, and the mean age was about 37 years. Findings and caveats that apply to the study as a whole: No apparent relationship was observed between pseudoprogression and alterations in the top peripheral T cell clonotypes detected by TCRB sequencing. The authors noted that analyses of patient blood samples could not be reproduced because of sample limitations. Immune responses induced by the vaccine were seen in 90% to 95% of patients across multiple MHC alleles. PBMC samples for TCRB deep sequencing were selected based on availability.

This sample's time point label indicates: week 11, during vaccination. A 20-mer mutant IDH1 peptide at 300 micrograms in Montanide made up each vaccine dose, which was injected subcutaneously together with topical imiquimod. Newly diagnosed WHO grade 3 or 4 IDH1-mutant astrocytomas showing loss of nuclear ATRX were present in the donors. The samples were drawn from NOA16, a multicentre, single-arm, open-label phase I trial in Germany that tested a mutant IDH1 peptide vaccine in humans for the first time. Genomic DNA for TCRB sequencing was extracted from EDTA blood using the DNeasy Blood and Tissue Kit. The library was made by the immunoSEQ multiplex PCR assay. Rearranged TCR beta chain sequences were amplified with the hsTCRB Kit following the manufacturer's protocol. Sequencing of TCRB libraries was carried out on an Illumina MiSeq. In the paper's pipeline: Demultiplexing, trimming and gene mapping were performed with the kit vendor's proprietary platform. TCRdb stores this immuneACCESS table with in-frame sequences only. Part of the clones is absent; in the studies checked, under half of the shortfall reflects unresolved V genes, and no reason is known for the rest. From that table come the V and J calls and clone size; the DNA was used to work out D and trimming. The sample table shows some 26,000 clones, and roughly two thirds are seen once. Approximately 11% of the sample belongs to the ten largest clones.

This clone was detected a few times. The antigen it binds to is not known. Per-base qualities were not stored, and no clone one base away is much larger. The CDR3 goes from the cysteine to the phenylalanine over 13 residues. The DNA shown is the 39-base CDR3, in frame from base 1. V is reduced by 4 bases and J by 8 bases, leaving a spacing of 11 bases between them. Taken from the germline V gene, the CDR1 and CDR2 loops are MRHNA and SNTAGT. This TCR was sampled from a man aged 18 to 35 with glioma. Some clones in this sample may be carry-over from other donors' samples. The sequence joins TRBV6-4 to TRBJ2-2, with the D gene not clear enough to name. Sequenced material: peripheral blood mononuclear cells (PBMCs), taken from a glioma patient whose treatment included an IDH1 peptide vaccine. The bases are TGTGCCAGCAGTGCAGACCTCTCGGGGGAGCTGTTTTTT. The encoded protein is CASSADLSGELFF.